The 21 T cell receptor beta chains given below trace back to one sample, sequenced in a study of blood T cell repertoires in COVID-19. The table came from immunoSEQ multiplex PCR; TCRdb's copy has only in-frame clones and leaves some out. The sample carries some 150,000 clones, 84% recorded once. Sequencing input: peripheral blood. All receptors derive from a human donor in a cohort sampled during active COVID-19.

The chain has TRBV28 and TRBJ1-1; possibly TRBD1 for D (5 bases). V lost 3 bases to trimming and J lost 5 bases, with 13 bases between them. The CDR3 sequence is 14 residues long. Germline CDR1 and CDR2: MDHEN and SYDVKM. DNA of the CDR3: TGTGCCAGCAGTTTGGCAGGGAAGAGGACTGAAGCTTTCTTT. Its translation: CASSLAGKRTEAFF.

This chain joins TRBV5-6 and TRBJ2-2, with D maybe TRBD2 (6 bases). Germline loops: CDR1 SGHDT, CDR2 YYEEEE. V dropped 3 bases and J dropped 6 bases, with 15 bases sitting between them. The CDR3 has 15 residues. The DNA of the CDR3 is TGTGCCAGCAGCTGGACTATCGTCGGCCCCGGGGAGCTGTTTTTT. It yields the protein CASSWTIVGPGELFF.

V is TRBV5-6 and J is TRBJ2-5; TRBD2 agrees at 12 bases. Unmatched junction bases numbered 5, after V lost 4 bases and J lost 4 bases. Germline CDR1 is SGHDT and CDR2 is YYEEEE. This CDR3 contains 15 residues. DNA for the CDR3: TGTGCCAGCAGCCGCCTAGCGGGGGGGCCAGAGACCCAGTACTTC. Protein product: CASSRLAGGPETQYF.

The chain has TRBV28 and TRBJ2-6, with a weak D call TRBD1 (5 bases). This CDR3 comprises 16 residues. The germline CDR1 and CDR2 sequences are MDHEN and SYDVKM. The V end was cut by 6 bases, the J end by 0 bases, with 12 bases between. CDR3 sequence: CASRPTGFSGANVLTF. In nucleotides, the CDR3 is TGTGCCAGCAGACCAACAGGATTCTCTGGGGCCAACGTCCTGACTTTC.

The V gene is TRBV5-4, the J gene TRBJ2-3; TRBD1 matches at 9 bases. This CDR3 region has 14 residues. Per the germline V gene, CDR1 is SGHNT and CDR2 is YYREEE (reference sequence). V was clipped by 4 bases and J by 3 bases; unmatched bases: 3. The CDR3 loop is CASSQGQGTDTQYF. CDR3 coding DNA: TGTGCCAGCAGCCAGGGACAGGGAACAGATACGCAGTATTTT.

This chain joins TRBV7-8 and TRBJ2-1; 7 positions agree with TRBD2. The V gene's germline CDR1 is SGHVS and CDR2 FQNEAQ. This CDR3 region has 16 residues. The trim removed 1 base at V and 7 bases at J, leaving 10 bases unmatched. Here the CDR3 DNA reads TGTGCCAGCAGCTTAGTCGGAGGGAGGGTACGGAATGAGCAGTTCTTC. This translates into CASSLVGGRVRNEQFF.

The V call is TRBV6-2 or TRBV6-3, the J call TRBJ1-2, with TRBD1 identical over 10 bases. The V and J ends lost 7 bases and 3 bases, in that order; junction bases with no gene match: 8. Germline V gene data show CDR1 as MNHEY and CDR2 as SVGEGT. The CDR3 contains 15 residues. The CDR3 loop reads CASTPRQGAYYGYTF. In DNA form, the CDR3 reads TGTGCCAGCACCCCCCGACAGGGGGCCTACTATGGCTACACCTTC.

V gene TRBV6-4 combines with J gene TRBJ2-3; possible D gene TRBD1, 5 bases. The CDR3 is 14 residues long. From germline, CDR1 is MRHNA and CDR2 SNTAGT. The V and J ends lost 4 bases and 2 bases respectively, with 10 bases between them. CDR3 sequence: CASSVSGNTDTQYF. CDR3 DNA sequence: TGTGCCAGCAGTGTGTCAGGGAACACAGATACGCAGTATTTT.

The chain couples TRBV5-4 to TRBJ2-7, with D perhaps TRBD1 (5 bases). CDR1 is SGHNT, CDR2 YYREEE, per germline (reference sequence). The V gene lost 5 bases and the J gene lost 3 bases, with 15 bases spanning the gap. This CDR3 spans 14 amino acids. The CDR3 here is CASRTQGGNYEQYF. The CDR3 bases are TGTGCCAGCAGGACGCAGGGTGGGAACTACGAGCAGTACTTC.

This clone has only a few counts. This rearrangement joins TRBV21-1 to TRBJ1-5. TRBV21-1 is tagged as a pseudogene. The CDR3 covers 15 residues. The CDR3 is CASTNPPGSNQPQHF. For the CDR3, the DNA is TGTGCCAGCACCAATCCCCCCGGGAGCAATCAGCCCCAGCATTTT.

This chain connects TRBV21-1 to TRBJ2-6; TRBD1 is the table's D call, not checked against the DNA. TRBV21-1 is annotated as a pseudogene. The CDR3 runs 17 residues. The CDR3 protein is CASSKALISSGANVLTF. The CDR3, as DNA: TGTGCCAGCAGCAAGGCTCTTATAAGCTCTGGGGCCAACGTCCTGACTTTC.

The chain combines TRBV6-2 or TRBV6-3 with TRBJ2-7; TRBD1 matches at 10 bases. Per germline, CDR1 MNHEY and CDR2 SVGEGT. J gave up 1 base and V 5 bases, and 14 bases lay outside the gene matches. There are 18 residues in the CDR3. CDR3 amino acids: CASSHRDRGRLPSYEQYF. The CDR3 region has the DNA TGTGCCAGCAGTCACCGGGACAGGGGCCGCCTACCTTCCTACGAGCAGTACTTC.

This chain uses TRBV9 with TRBJ1-1; D possibly corresponds to TRBD1 (6 bases). The CDR3 runs to 17 residues. Germline lookup yields CDR1 SGDLS and CDR2 YYNGEE. Trimming stripped 3 bases from V and 4 bases from J, with 22 bases between. The chain's CDR3 is CASSAQEQGSFGTEAFF. The DNA of the CDR3 is TGTGCCAGCAGCGCCCAAGAACAGGGCTCGTTCGGCACTGAAGCTTTCTTT.

This clone has just one count. The chain carries TRBV7-2 and TRBJ1-2, with D tentatively TRBD1 (5 bases). V lost 4 bases to trimming and J lost 5 bases, with 11 bases between them. Germline lookup yields CDR1 SGHTA and CDR2 FQGNSA. This CDR3 spans 13 amino acids. The CDR3 reads CASSSTVGYGYTF. The CDR3 DNA reads as TGTGCCAGCAGCTCGACAGTCGGTTATGGCTACACCTTC.

The chain is built from TRBV5-1 and TRBJ2-5; 11 nucleotides line up with TRBD2. The CDR3 spans 15 residues. Unmatched junction bases numbered 4, after V lost 0 bases and J lost 6 bases. The germline gives CDR1 SGHRS, CDR2 YFSETQ. CDR3 protein: CASSLVAGGRKTQYF. The CDR3 region has the DNA TGCGCCAGCAGCTTGGTAGCGGGGGGGCGGAAGACCCAGTACTTC.

The chain carries TRBV2 and TRBJ1-5; D may be TRBD1 (5 bases). Per germline, CDR1 SNHLY and CDR2 FYNNEI. This CDR3 is 16 amino acids long. With 2 bases removed from V and 6 bases from J, the gap between germline ends came to 17 bases. This chain's CDR3 is CASSERIGQGGQPQHF. The CDR3 coding sequence is TGTGCCAGCAGTGAACGGATAGGGCAGGGCGGTCAGCCCCAGCATTTT.

The chain joins TRBV23-1 to TRBJ2-7, with TRBD1 as a possible D gene (5 bases). TRBV23-1 is treated as an ORF (open reading frame) with a function not yet certain. The CDR3 length is 17 residues. With 6 bases removed from V and 3 bases from J, the gap between germline ends came to 24 bases. CDR3 sequence: CASSPSQVGVTDYEQYF. CDR3 bases: TGCGCCAGCAGCCCTTCTCAGGTAGGGGTGACTGACTACGAGCAGTACTTC.

The gene calls are TRBV30 and TRBJ2-5; possibly TRBD1 for D (5 bases). In germline, CDR1 is GTSNPN, CDR2 SVGIG (reference sequence). The CDR3 covers 11 residues. The V and J ends lost 2 bases and 5 bases respectively, with 6 bases between them. CDR3 DNA: TGTGCCTGGAGTCCAGGGGAGACCCAGTACTTC. It is translated as CAWSPGETQYF.

This sequence joins TRBV18 and TRBJ2-3; the D gene is possibly TRBD2 (6 bases). From germline, CDR1 is KGHSH and CDR2 LQKENI. Trimming shortened V by 3 bases and J by 3 bases, and 19 bases separated the two germline ends. The CDR3 consists of 17 residues. CDR3 in DNA: TGTGCCAGCTCACCGGCGGTTGCGGGGCCGAAGACAGATACGCAGTATTTT. It yields the protein CASSPAVAGPKTDTQYF.

This clone has a single count. The rearrangement links TRBV6-6 to TRBJ1-4; 9 positions match TRBD1. Germline assignment: CDR1 MNHNY and CDR2 SVGAGI (reference sequence). The CDR3 sequence is 12 residues long. With V trimmed by 10 bases and J by 8 bases, 5 bases remained unmatched. The CDR3 here is CAIGTGTEKLFF. CDR3 nucleotide sequence: TGTGCCATCGGGACAGGGACCGAAAAACTGTTTTTT.

The chain has TRBV7-9 and TRBJ1-6; D not certain. CDR1 and CDR2 (germline): SEHNR, FQNEAQ (reference sequence). V lost 1 base and J 7 bases, leaving 8 bases between the germline ends. This CDR3 comprises 14 residues. CDR3 in DNA: TGTGCCAGCAGCTTAGAGGCGGCAAATTCACCCCTCCACTTT. Protein: CASSLEAANSPLHF.